This T cell receptor beta chain was recorded in a study of post-analysis software for immune sequencing data. The overall study: Recorded disease courses covered relapsing-remitting, secondary progressive and progressive-relapsing multiple sclerosis. Some patients had no subtype annotation. Notes on the study in general: Comparison of patients with controls showed five or six TRBV segments more frequent in patients, TRBV5-6, TRBV5-1 and TRBV20-1 among them.

Looked up from germline, CDR1 is MNHNY and CDR2 is SVGAGI (reference sequence). This CDR3 contains 16 residues. J was trimmed by 7 bases and V by 1 base; bases with no gene match: 12. Concerning this clonotype itself: Its antigen is still unknown.

TCR beta libraries were prepared from cDNA with unique molecular identifiers. Input amounts of about 0.95 to 10 million T cells were used. These gave about 500,000 cDNA molecules, so each molecule approximated one T cell. Each CDR3 protein gets one entry after TCRdb re-called the PCR reads with MiXCR. Here the sample spans hundreds of thousands of distinct CDR3 sequences, around 40% being singletons. The TCR originated in a girl aged 10 to 17 with multiple sclerosis. V and J are TRBV6-6 and TRBJ1-2; 7 nucleotides agree with TRBD1. Sequencing was done on a sample of blood. CDR3 region: CASSYFRTGAETGYTF. CDR3 nucleotides: TGTGCCAGCAGTTACTTCCGGACAGGAGCGGAGACTGGCTACACCTTC.